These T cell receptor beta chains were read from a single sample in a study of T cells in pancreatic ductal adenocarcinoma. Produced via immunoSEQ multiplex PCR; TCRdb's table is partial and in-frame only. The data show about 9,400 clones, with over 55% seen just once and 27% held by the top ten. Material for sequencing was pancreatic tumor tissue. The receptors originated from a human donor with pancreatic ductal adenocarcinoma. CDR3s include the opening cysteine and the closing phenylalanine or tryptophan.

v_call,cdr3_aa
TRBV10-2,CASTGQIYQPQHF
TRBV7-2,CASSASGSPYNEQFF
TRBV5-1,CASRRDRFHYGYTF
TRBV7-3,CASSTPGQGSRGQFF
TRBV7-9,CATDRGRTEAFF
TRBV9,CASSGHTGNEQYF
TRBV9,CASSASHRGLEQYF
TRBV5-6,CASSDRTSGGQIQYF
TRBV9,CASNSPRGGNQPQHF
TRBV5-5,CASSFLPSSYEQYF
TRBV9,CASSVALTRAGTDTQYF
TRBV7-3,CASSLSGLAEGNEQFF
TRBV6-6,CASSRYNEQFF
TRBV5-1,CASSLGLAPTDTQYF
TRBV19,CASRKNRGERNEAFF
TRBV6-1,CASSEHLNTEAFF
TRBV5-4,CASSGNFGPYSGNTIYF
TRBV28,CASSSGPRNIQYF
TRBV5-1,CASSLGTSGGGDTQYF
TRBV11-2,CASSLDLGSGNTIYF
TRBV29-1,CSVMGTRNRTPYEQYF
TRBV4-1,CASSSFSPSGNTIYF
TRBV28,CASSVLNLYGYTF
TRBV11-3,CASPAQKTPSGNTIYF
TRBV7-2,CASSTFRDTNTEAFF
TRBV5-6,CASSGGRDSEQFF
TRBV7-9,CASSLARGTDTQYF
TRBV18,CASSPRQGANYGYTF
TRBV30,CAWSVDRVRGSNSPLHF
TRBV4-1,CASSPLTGYEDYYEQYF
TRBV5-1,CASSFWGGEKLFF
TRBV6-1,CASSEEDSSSQPQHF
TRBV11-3,CASSFDANTGELFF
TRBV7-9,CASSPGGTRNEKLFF
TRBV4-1,CASSQPYFGEKLFF
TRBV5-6,CASSSLDSRYEQYF
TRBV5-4,CASSLSHARRPYGYTF
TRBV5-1,CASSFFATQETQYF